Presented here are 22 T cell receptor beta chains from one specimen sequenced in a study of CD8+ T cells in alopecia areata. Documented treatment: oral pan-JAK inhibitor, 5-10 mg twice daily. After isolation, RNA underwent reverse transcription to generate cDNA as the sequencing template. The protocol was immunoSEQ multiplex PCR, while the TCRdb copy is restricted to in-frame clones and leaves out a portion. The sample gives 150,000 to 200,000 clones, roughly 60% of which show up once; over 0.9% is in the top ten. This specimen consisted of CD4+ T cells sorted from blood, obtained at week 24, from a patient treated with tofacitinib. These receptors were obtained from a human donor with alopecia areata.

The CDR3: CASSARQTNTEAFF. The CDR3 DNA sequence: TGTGCCAGCAGTGCCAGACAGACTAACACTGAAGCTTTCTTT. This rearrangement joins TRBV2 to TRBJ1-1, with a possible D match to TRBD1 (5 bases). Trimming took off 4 bases at V and 2 bases at J, with 11 bases between the two ends. This CDR3 comprises 14 residues. CDR1 and CDR2 from the germline V gene are SNHLY and FYNNEI. Drawing the rest from reference TRBV2 and TRBJ1-1, the complete variable domain is EPEVTQTPSHQVTQMGQEVILRCVPISNHLYFYWYRQILGQKVEFLVSFYNNEISEKSEIFDDQFSVERPDGSNFTLKIRSTKLEDSAMYFCASSARQTNTEAFFGQGTRLTVV.

The CDR3: CAWRTLGGQAGAFF. Written as DNA, the CDR3 is TGTGCCTGGAGGACATTGGGAGGACAAGCTGGGGCTTTCTTT. This chain uses TRBV30 with TRBJ1-1, with D tentatively TRBD1 (5 bases). Germline CDR1 GTSNPN, CDR2 SVGIG (reference sequence). This CDR3 comprises 14 residues. Trimming took 3 bases from V and 11 from J, leaving 22 bases between them.

The V gene is TRBV29-1, the J gene TRBJ2-3; the D gene is possibly TRBD1 (6 bases). Germline-derived CDR1 and CDR2 are SQVTM and ANQGSEA. The ends were cut back, 5 bases at V and 0 bases at J, with 12 bases in the middle. This CDR3 contains 14 residues. CDR3 amino acids: CSVPDSLSTDTQYF. The DNA of the CDR3 is TGCAGCGTTCCGGACAGCCTGAGCACAGATACGCAGTATTTT.

There are a few counts of this clone. The sample carries other DNA sequences with the same CDR3. DNA of the CDR3: TGCAGTGCGGGCAACACTGAAGCTTTCTTT. It yields the protein CSAGNTEAFF. V and J are TRBV20-1 and TRBJ1-1, with D hard to call. The germline CDR1 and CDR2 sequences are DFQATT and SNEGSKA (reference sequence). The CDR3 loop spans 10 amino acids. V gave up 6 bases and J gave up 2 bases, with 4 bases separating them.

The chain is built from TRBV29-1 and TRBJ2-7; 7 positions agree with TRBD2. V lost 6 bases to trimming and J lost 2 bases; unmatched junction nucleotides: 7. In germline, CDR1 is SQVTM, CDR2 ANQGSEA. The CDR3 covers 13 residues. The CDR3, as DNA: TGCAGCGTGGGGGGGACGGTGACCTACGAGCAGTACTTC. It specifies CSVGGTVTYEQYF.

This clone was counted between two and nine times. This chain joins TRBV28 and TRBJ2-6, with a weak D call TRBD1 (6 bases). V shed 7 bases and J shed 2 bases, with 12 bases lying between them. Per the germline V gene, CDR1 is MDHEN and CDR2 is SYDVKM. This CDR3 is 15 amino acids long. CDR3 bases: TGTGCCAGCACTCGCCCAGGGGCTGGGGCCAACGTCCTGACTTTC. This encodes CASTRPGAGANVLTF.

This clone occurred a few times. This rearrangement joins TRBV25-1 to TRBJ1-2; D is possibly TRBD1 (5 bases). Germline-derived CDR1 and CDR2 are MGHDK and SYGVNS. This CDR3 comprises 13 residues. V was shortened by 6 bases and J by 7 bases, with 15 bases between the two germline ends. CDR3 amino acids: CASSAGVVGGYTF. The CDR3 DNA reads as TGTGCCAGCAGCGCGGGGGTGGTTGGTGGCTACACCTTC.

This clone was seen a handful of times. This chain connects TRBV5-1 to TRBJ2-1, with no clear D. This CDR3 has 13 amino acids. The germline V gene encodes CDR1 SGHRS and CDR2 YFSETQ. Trimming stripped 4 bases from V and 14 bases from J, with 19 bases between. The CDR3 loop is CASSPAETINKFF. The DNA for the CDR3 is TGCGCCAGCAGCCCAGCCGAGACAATCAATAAGTTCTTC.

The V and J genes are TRBV29-1 and TRBJ1-1; no clear D gene. Trimming shortened V by 6 bases and J by 6 bases, and 11 bases separated the two germline ends. CDR1 and CDR2 from the germline V gene are SQVTM and ANQGSEA. There are 11 residues in the CDR3. In DNA form, the CDR3 reads TGCAGCGTCCAGGAGTACGCTGAAGCTTTCTTT. Translating it yields CSVQEYAEAFF.

The chain recombines TRBV25-1 with TRBJ1-1; D gene unclear. CDR1 MGHDK and CDR2 SYGVNS come from the germline V gene. This CDR3 contains 13 residues. V dropped 3 bases and J dropped 1 base, with 6 bases sitting between them. This CDR3 reads CASSDRKNTEAFF. CDR3 bases: TGTGCCAGCAGTGACAGGAAGAACACTGAAGCTTTCTTT.

J is TRBJ1-1 and V is TRBV29-1, with D possibly matching TRBD1 (5 bases). V shed 5 bases and J shed 0 bases, with 16 bases lying between them. Germline V gives CDR1 SQVTM, CDR2 ANQGSEA. The CDR3 sequence is 15 residues long. The CDR3 protein is CSVKVQGLLNTEAFF. The CDR3 DNA reads TGCAGCGTTAAGGTTCAGGGACTACTGAACACTGAAGCTTTCTTT. Full variable domain (missing parts from reference TRBV29-1 and TRBJ1-1): SAVISQKPSRDICQRGTSLTIQCQVDSQVTMMFWYRQQPGQSLTLIATANQGSEATYESGFVIDKFPISRPNLTFSTLTVSNMSPEDSSIYLCSVKVQGLLNTEAFFGQGTRLTVV.

This clone was detected many times. V gene TRBV11-2 combines with J gene TRBJ2-7; the D gene is possibly TRBD1 (5 bases). The CDR3 consists of 16 residues. V was pared by 2 bases and J by 3 bases, with 17 bases between. Looked up from germline, CDR1 is SGHAT and CDR2 is FQNNGV. CDR3 bases: TGTGCCAGCAGCTTAAGGGGCAGAGACCCTATCTACGAGCAGTACTTC. It codes for CASSLRGRDPIYEQYF.

The V and J genes are TRBV2 and TRBJ2-3, with 9 bases matching TRBD1. The J segment lost 4 bases and the V segment lost 7 bases, leaving 3 bases of the junction unmatched. Germline CDR1 reads SNHLY; CDR2 reads FYNNEI. This CDR3 has 13 residues. The CDR3 here is CASKTGGPDTQYF. The CDR3 DNA reads as TGTGCCAGCAAAACAGGGGGCCCAGATACGCAGTATTTT.

The V call is TRBV30, the J call TRBJ1-1; TRBD1 agrees at 7 bases. V lost 3 bases to trimming and J lost 8 bases; unmatched junction nucleotides: 6. The CDR3 has 12 amino acids. Germline CDR1 is GTSNPN and CDR2 is SVGIG (reference sequence). CDR3 sequence (DNA): TGTGCCTGGAGCGATAGGGACAGAGAAGCTTTCTTT. Protein: CAWSDRDREAFF.

The chain links TRBV30 to TRBJ1-2, with 9 bases lining up with TRBD1. Unmatched junction bases numbered 10, after V lost 1 base and J lost 4 bases. CDR1 is GTSNPN and CDR2 is SVGIG in the germline V gene (reference sequence). The CDR3 is made up of 16 amino acids. The chain's CDR3 is CAWSGPTGTGSYGYTF. The DNA for the CDR3 is TGTGCCTGGAGTGGACCCACCGGGACAGGGAGCTATGGCTACACCTTC.

In its sample, this clone was seen a few times. This chain links TRBV29-1 with TRBJ2-7; no clear D. Trimming stripped 4 bases from V and 3 bases from J, with 7 bases between. The length of the CDR3 is 11 residues. CDR1 SQVTM and CDR2 ANQGSEA come from the germline V gene. The CDR3: CSVGASYEQYF. The CDR3 DNA reads as TGCAGCGTTGGAGCGAGCTACGAGCAGTACTTC.

This chain links TRBV11-2 with TRBJ2-2, with 7 bases matching TRBD1. From germline, CDR1 is SGHAT and CDR2 FQNNGV. This CDR3 has 17 residues. V shed 2 bases, J shed 0 bases, and the junction held 6 bases outside the gene matches. CDR3 in DNA: TGTGCCAGCAGCTTAATCTTTGGGACAGCGAACACCGGGGAGCTGTTTTTT. Protein: CASSLIFGTANTGELFF. Looking up the rest from reference TRBV11-2 and TRBJ2-2 gives the full variable domain: EAGVAQSPRYKIIEKRQSVAFWCNPISGHATLYWYQQILGQGPKLLIQFQNNGVVDDSQLPKDRFSAERLKGVDSTLKIQPAKLEDSAVYLCASSLIFGTANTGELFFGEGSRLTVL.

The chain uses TRBV10-3 and TRBJ1-2, with 9 bases that match TRBD1. With V trimmed by 4 bases and J by 3 bases, 6 bases remained unmatched. CDR3 length: 15 residues. Germline CDR1 and CDR2: ENHRY and SYGVKD. CDR3 in amino acids: CAISGPRTGDYGYTF. DNA of the CDR3: TGTGCCATCAGTGGACCCCGGACAGGGGACTATGGCTACACCTTC.

Comment on this clone: A much more abundant neighbour one base away suggests this may be a read error. The chain joins TRBV10-3 to TRBJ2-3; D is perhaps TRBD2 (5 bases). This CDR3 has 14 amino acids. The germline CDR1 and CDR2 sequences are ENHRY and SYGVKD. Trimming stripped 8 bases from V and 5 bases from J, with 17 bases between. The CDR3 nucleotides are TGTGCCATCGGGCCTACTAGTTCTGAAGATACGCAGTATTTT. Its translation is CAIGPTSSEDTQYF.

The chain is built from TRBV29-1 and TRBJ1-2; D unresolved. V lost 6 bases and J lost 4, with 15 bases in between. Germline lookup yields CDR1 SQVTM and CDR2 ANQGSEA. The CDR3 runs to 13 residues. Written as DNA, the CDR3 is TGCAGCGTAATCAGTCTCCTCCTCTATGGCTACACCTTC. It is translated as CSVISLLLYGYTF.

This chain joins TRBV29-1 and TRBJ2-5, with D maybe TRBD2 (6 bases). This CDR3 region has 12 residues. The ends were cut back, 6 bases at V and 4 bases at J, with 12 bases in the middle. Germline V gene data show CDR1 as SQVTM and CDR2 as ANQGSEA. In nucleotides, the CDR3 is TGCAGCGTCTCATTGGAGGGAGAGACCCAGTACTTC. Residues: CSVSLEGETQYF.

This clone was counted many times. The V and J genes are TRBV7-2 and TRBJ2-3, with TRBD2 matching over 9 bases. The CDR3 is 16 amino acids. In germline, CDR1 is SGHTA, CDR2 FQGNSA. Losses at the gene ends were 5 bases for V and 7 bases for J; bases not matched to a gene: 13. The CDR3 DNA reads TGTGCCAGCAGCCTATATAGCGGGGGAGGGCAAAATACGCAGTATTTT. Protein sequence: CASSLYSGGGQNTQYF.